This TCR beta chain originates from a study of preoperative IRX-2 immunotherapy in early breast cancer. Measured with immunoSEQ multiplex PCR; TCRdb has only the in-frame clones, and not every one. Found here are 20,000 to 30,000 clones, around 74% of them singletons; the top ten hold around 6.5%. The CDR3 is made up of 14 amino acids. As for treatment: preoperative locoregional IRX-2 cytokine immunotherapy. Preoperative locoregional IRX-2 cytokine immunotherapy was tested in the phase Ib source study. Source: lymph node tissue, taken after IRX-2 immunotherapy. V is TRBV1 and J is TRBJ2-1; TRBD2, the table's D call, lacks a check against the DNA. TRBV1 is listed as a pseudogene. The receptor's source is a human donor with breast cancer. The CDR3, as DNA: TGCGCCAGCAGCCAAGATTGGACTAACAATGAGCAGTTCTTC. This translates into CASSQDWTNNEQFF.